This T cell receptor (beta chain) comes out of a study of T-cell memory formation after mild COVID-19. Ten or more counts support this clonotype. The germline V gene encodes CDR1 KGHDR and CDR2 SFDVKD. Losses at the gene ends were 5 bases for V and 5 bases for J; bases not matched to a gene: 7. The CDR3 is 15 residues long. A single record per CDR3 protein comes from TCRdb applying MiXCR to the 5' RACE reads. The repertoire holds about 560,000 distinct CDR3 sequences, with roughly 17% as singletons. This chain uses TRBV24-1 with TRBJ2-1; 8 positions agree with TRBD2. The sequenced material came from PBMCs or a T cell subset sorted from them (not recorded which). The sequence derives from an adult woman who had mild COVID-19 (a few samples of this study predate the infection). Cell type and time point are not known. CDR3 in DNA: TGTGCCACCAGTGTTCATGGACTAGCAAACAATGAGCAGTTCTTC. This codes for CATSVHGLANNEQFF.